Sequencing of this T cell receptor (beta chain) was carried out in a study of vaccination and CD4 T cells after COVID-19. For the study at large: Six male and four female convalescents took part, two of them Hispanic. Post-vaccine sample collection happened at a median of approximately 70 days after dose two, ranging 14 to 241.

V dropped 11 bases and J dropped 1; count of bases not matched to a gene: 5. There are 13 residues in the CDR3. Germline values: CDR1 MGHDK, CDR2 SYGVNS. The Oncomine TCR Beta short-read assay was what sequenced the DNA obtained from cultured CD4+ T cells. TCRdb re-called the PCR reads through MiXCR, storing one row per CDR3 protein. The data hold about 23,000 distinct CDR3 sequences, with approximately 50% observed a single time. This sample's treatment: approximately 9-day PBMC culture with coronavirus spike peptide pools or control peptides (ViraFEST assay). ViraFEST grew antigen-specific T cells using peptide pools, then sequenced TCRs. Days 3 and 7 were when half the medium was replaced with fresh IL-2 medium. As for this clonotype: The antigen is undetermined.

V is TRBV25-1 and J is TRBJ1-2; 9 positions match TRBD1. The sequence came from a human donor who had recovered from COVID-19. Sequencing was performed on CD4+ T cells from blood, cultured in vitro. The CDR3 DNA reads as TGTGCCTCACAGGGGGCGCTTAACTATGGCTACACCTTC. Protein product: CASQGALNYGYTF.